This T cell receptor beta chain was captured by sequencing in a study of PD-1 blockade in classical Hodgkin lymphoma. CDR1 and CDR2 (germline): LNHNV, YYDKDF (reference sequence). The junction had 3 bases not matched to a gene; V was cut back by 1 base and J by 7 bases. This CDR3 region has 15 residues. Time point given: newly diagnosed, previously untreated cHL patient sample. Thawed PBMCs were the source of CD4+ T cells, purified by magnetic negative selection. Method: immunoSEQ multiplex PCR; TCRdb's copy keeps in-frame clones and lacks some. The sample consists of around 16,000 clones, just over 85% of them appearing once.

This chain connects TRBV15 to TRBJ2-1; 11 nucleotides match TRBD2. The sequencing sample was made of CD4+ T cells from blood. This TCR derives from a human donor with classical Hodgkin lymphoma. CDR3 region: CATSRVPSGRNEQFF. The CDR3 DNA reads as TGTGCCACCAGCAGAGTCCCTAGCGGGAGGAATGAGCAGTTCTTC.